This is a list of T cell receptor beta chains from one sample in a study of cytomegalovirus exposure and HLA in healthy donors. TCRdb's table, derived via immunoSEQ multiplex PCR, lists solely in-frame clones and lacks some. The sample lists 40,000 to 60,000 clones, around 70% seen once, with less than 9.5% in the top ten. The specimen sequenced was PBMCs. The receptors here all came from a woman aged 50 to 65 in good health and CMV-seronegative. Both conserved end residues are part of each CDR3. The order of the fields is CDR3 length, D gene, J gene, clone size, V gene, CDR3 DNA, CDR3 protein. A D gene is named only where the DNA matches it firmly. Rows may omit the clone size; those that give it use once, few, many or a size class.

14	TRBD1	TRBJ1-2	few	TRBV19	TGTGCCAGCAACCCTTGGACAGGGAAGGATGGCTACACCTTC	CASNPWTGKDGYTF
15	.	TRBJ2-5	.	TRBV5-1	TGCGCCAGCAGCTCCCCGGTCCAGGGAAAGGAGACCCAGTACTTC	CASSSPVQGKETQYF
12	TRBD1	TRBJ1-2	.	TRBV9	TGTGCCTCAGGGGGGCATAACTATGGCTACACCTTC	CASGGHNYGYTF
15	TRBD1	TRBJ1-5	.	TRBV11-2	TGTGCCAGCAGCTTAGATCCGACAGGGAATCAGCCCCAGCATTTT	CASSLDPTGNQPQHF
12	.	TRBJ2-7	.	TRBV29-1	TGCAGCGCCCGGGCGCCAGGGGAAGAGCAGTACTTC	CSARAPGEEQYF
13	.	TRBJ1-5	few	TRBV7-6	TGTGCCAGCAGCTTAGGGGGCGGTCAGCCCCAGCATTTT	CASSLGGGQPQHF
15	TRBD2	TRBJ2-7	.	TRBV6-5	TGTGCCAGCAATGGTCAGGGACTAAGCTCCTACGAGCAGTACTTC	CASNGQGLSSYEQYF
13	.	TRBJ1-4	.	TRBV5-1	TGCGCCAGCAGCTTGCGAACTAATGAAAAACTGTTTTTT	CASSLRTNEKLFF
15	TRBD1	TRBJ2-7	.	TRBV6-5	TGTGCCAGCAGCCCCAGGGACAGGTATTCCTACGAGCAGTACTTC	CASSPRDRYSYEQYF
15	.	TRBJ2-4	.	TRBV18	TGTGCCAGCTCACCGGGTCCGGGAGCCAAAAACATTCAGTACTTC	CASSPGPGAKNIQYF
14	TRBD1	TRBJ2-1	once	TRBV19	TGTGCCAGTAGTACGGGACAGGGGTGGAATGAGCAGTTCTTC	CASSTGQGWNEQFF
15	TRBD2	TRBJ2-7	medium-sized	TRBV19	TGTGCCAGTAGTATATCGGCGGGAGGGCCCAGCGAGCAGTACTTC	CASSISAGGPSEQYF
14	.	TRBJ2-7	once	TRBV6-1	TGTGCCAGCAGTGAATACGGGATTTGGGGCGAGCAGTACTTC	CASSEYGIWGEQYF
19	.	TRBJ1-1	.	TRBV19	TGTGCCAGTAGTATAGAATCCCGGGGGAAGTTTTACGAAGGGACTGAAGCTTTCTTT	CASSIESRGKFYEGTEAFF
14	.	TRBJ2-2	.	TRBV19	TGTGCCAGTAAAACAGGACAATCCACCGGGGAGCTGTTTTTT	CASKTGQSTGELFF
15	TRBD1	TRBJ2-2	once	TRBV19	TGTGCCAGTAGGAAAACAGGGGGATCGGCCGGGGAGCTGTTTTTT	CASRKTGGSAGELFF
19	TRBD1	TRBJ2-2	.	TRBV10-3	TGTGCCATCAGCCAGAGCTCGGGACAGGGGGCGGTCAACACCGGGGAGCTGTTTTTT	CAISQSSGQGAVNTGELFF
13	.	TRBJ1-5	.	TRBV4-2	TGTGCCAGCAGCCAAGACCTTTTTCAGCCCCAGCATTTT	CASSQDLFQPQHF
16	TRBD2	TRBJ2-2	.	TRBV5-4	TGTGCCAGCAGCCAGGGACTAGCGGGGGGCACCGGGGAGCTGTTTTTT	CASSQGLAGGTGELFF
14	.	TRBJ2-5	.	TRBV21-1	TGTGCCAGCAACAAATACAGGGGGTCGGAGACCCAGTACTTC	CASNKYRGSETQYF
16	.	TRBJ2-1	.	TRBV14	TGTGCCAGCAGCCAAGCCCGCGGAAACTCCTACAATGAGCAGTTCTTC	CASSQARGNSYNEQFF
16	.	TRBJ1-1	.	TRBV19	TGTGCCAGTAGCTTGGGTCTGGGGCAACAGAACACTGAAGCTTTCTTT	CASSLGLGQQNTEAFF
17	TRBD2	TRBJ2-2	.	TRBV6-1	TGTGCCAGCAGTGGCCGACTAGCGGGAGGTCCCACCGGGGAGCTGTTTTTT	CASSGRLAGGPTGELFF
13	.	TRBJ1-1	.	TRBV13	TGTGCCAGCAGCTTGACAGGGAACACTGAAGCTTTCTTT	CASSLTGNTEAFF
10	.	TRBJ2-5	once	TRBV29-1	TGCAGCGTTGGGAGTGAGACCCAGTACTTC	CSVGSETQYF
15	TRBD1	TRBJ1-4	.	TRBV13	TGTGCCAGCAGCTTAGGGACAGGGACTAATGAAAAACTGTTTTTT	CASSLGTGTNEKLFF
16	.	TRBJ1-3	.	TRBV9	TGTGCCAGCAGCGTATTGGCGGGGTCGGCTGGAAACACCATATATTTT	CASSVLAGSAGNTIYF
16	.	TRBJ2-5	.	TRBV4-2	TGTGCCAGCAGCCCCGGGGTCGTAGACAACCAAGAGACCCAGTACTTC	CASSPGVVDNQETQYF
13	.	TRBJ1-2	.	TRBV6-5	TGTGCCAGCAGGGACACCCTTAACTATGGCTACACCTTC	CASRDTLNYGYTF
16	TRBD2	TRBJ2-3	.	TRBV5-1	TGCGCCAGCAGCTGGAGGCTAGCGGGGGAGGTAGATACGCAGTATTTT	CASSWRLAGEVDTQYF
16	TRBD2	TRBJ2-2	.	TRBV11-2	TGTGCCAGCAGCTTAGGGACTAGCGGGAGATCCGGGGAGCTGTTTTTT	CASSLGTSGRSGELFF
16	TRBD1	TRBJ1-6	few	TRBV7-2	TGTGCCAGCAGCTTAGAGGGGGCCGCCAAAAATTCACCCCTCCACTTT	CASSLEGAAKNSPLHF
14	.	TRBJ2-3	.	TRBV5-6	TGTGCCAGCAGCTTAGACTGGAGCACAGATACGCAGTATTTT	CASSLDWSTDTQYF
10	.	TRBJ2-7	.	TRBV6-1	TGTGCCAGCGGGGGGAACGAGCAGTACTTC	CASGGNEQYF
15	TRBD2	TRBJ2-3	.	TRBV5-1	TGCGCCAGCAGCTTGACTAGCGGAGGGGCAGATACGCAGTATTTT	CASSLTSGGADTQYF
14	TRBD1	TRBJ2-2	.	TRBV5-1	TGCGCCAGCAAAGAGCAGGGGGCCACCGGGGAGCTGTTTTTT	CASKEQGATGELFF
16	.	TRBJ2-7	.	TRBV7-8	TGTGCCAGCAGCTTAGAGCGACGGCTGAGCTCCTACGAGCAGTACTTC	CASSLERRLSSYEQYF
13	.	TRBJ1-2	few	TRBV19	TGTGCCAGTAGAAGCGGTAGCGGAGATGGCTACACCTTC	CASRSGSGDGYTF
18	.	TRBJ2-7	.	TRBV4-2	TGTGCCAGCAGCCAAGATAGGGGGCGCGGGGCAGTCTCCTACGAGCAGTACTTC	CASSQDRGRGAVSYEQYF
11	.	TRBJ2-1	once	TRBV20-1	TGCAGTGCTAGCGGGTTCAATGAGCAGTTCTTC	CSASGFNEQFF
15	TRBD1	TRBJ2-7	.	TRBV28	TGTGCCAGCAGATCGACCGGGACAGGGCCCTACGAGCAGTACTTC	CASRSTGTGPYEQYF
15	.	TRBJ2-7	.	TRBV28	TGTGCCAGCAGTTTGCGGGGTCAGGGAAGGGACGAGCAGTACTTC	CASSLRGQGRDEQYF
13	.	TRBJ1-5	.	TRBV18	TGTGCCAGCTCACCCTCAGGGGATCAGCCCCAGCATTTT	CASSPSGDQPQHF
15	TRBD1	TRBJ1-1	.	TRBV18	TGTGCCAGCTCACCCGACAGGGTATTGAACACTGAAGCTTTCTTT	CASSPDRVLNTEAFF
15	TRBD1	TRBJ1-4	.	TRBV6-5	TGTGCCAGCAGTTACGCTACAGGGGATTATGAAAAACTGTTTTTT	CASSYATGDYEKLFF
15	.	TRBJ2-6	.	TRBV18	TGTGCCAGCTCACCCGGGTCCCCTGGGGCCAACGTCCTGACTTTC	CASSPGSPGANVLTF
14	.	TRBJ2-1	.	TRBV4-2	TGTGCCAGCAGCCAAGTAGGCAGGGTGAATGAGCAGTTCTTC	CASSQVGRVNEQFF
13	TRBD2	TRBJ2-1	.	TRBV2	TGTGCCAGCATGAGCGGGACCTACAATGAGCAGTTCTTC	CASMSGTYNEQFF
14	.	TRBJ2-3	few	TRBV7-9	TGTGCCAGTACGGGAGACCCCGTGACAGATACGCAGTATTTT	CASTGDPVTDTQYF
16	TRBD2	TRBJ2-3	.	TRBV5-1	TGCGCCAGCAGCTTGGCACTAGCGGGAGGGGGAGATACGCAGTATTTT	CASSLALAGGGDTQYF
15	.	TRBJ1-1	.	TRBV7-9	TGTGCCAGCAGCCAGTCCGGGACACTCTTCACTGAAGCTTTCTTT	CASSQSGTLFTEAFF
16	TRBD1	TRBJ2-1	few	TRBV6-1	TGTGCCAGCAGTGCCCGGGACAGGGTGTCCTACAATGAGCAGTTCTTC	CASSARDRVSYNEQFF
14	.	TRBJ2-1	.	TRBV7-9	TGTGCCAGCAGCTTGAGCAGAGGCTACAATGAGCAGTTCTTC	CASSLSRGYNEQFF
15	TRBD2	TRBJ2-5	.	TRBV7-6	TGTGCCAGCAGCTTACGGCCTAGCGGGGAAGAGACCCAGTACTTC	CASSLRPSGEETQYF
16	TRBD1	TRBJ1-3	.	TRBV28	TGTGCCAGCAGTTCCGGACAGGGTTCTGTAGGAAACACCATATATTTT	CASSSGQGSVGNTIYF
16	TRBD1	TRBJ1-5	.	TRBV28	TGTGCCAGCAGTCGCACAGGGGGGGTGGGCAATCAGCCCCAGCATTTT	CASSRTGGVGNQPQHF
16	TRBD1	TRBJ1-6	.	TRBV6-6	TGTGCCAGCAGTTTTACAGGGGGCGTCACGGATTCACCCCTCCACTTT	CASSFTGGVTDSPLHF
19	TRBD2	TRBJ2-4	once	TRBV6-1	TGTGCCAGCAGTGCGACTAGCGGGAGGGATGGGTTTGCCAAAAACATTCAGTACTTC	CASSATSGRDGFAKNIQYF
18	.	TRBJ1-3	.	TRBV5-3	TGTGCCAGAAGCCCCACCCACTTGACAGTTTTCTCTGGAAACACCATATATTTT	CARSPTHLTVFSGNTIYF